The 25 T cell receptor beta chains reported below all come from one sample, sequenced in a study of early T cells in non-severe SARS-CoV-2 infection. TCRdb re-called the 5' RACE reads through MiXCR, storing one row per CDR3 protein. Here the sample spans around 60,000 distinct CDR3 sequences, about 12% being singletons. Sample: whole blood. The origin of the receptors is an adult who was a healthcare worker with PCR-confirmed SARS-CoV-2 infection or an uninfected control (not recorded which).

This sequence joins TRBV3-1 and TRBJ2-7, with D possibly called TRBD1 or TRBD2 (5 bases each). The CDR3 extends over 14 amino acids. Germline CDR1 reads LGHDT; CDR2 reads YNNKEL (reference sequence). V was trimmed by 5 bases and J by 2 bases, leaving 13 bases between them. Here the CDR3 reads CASSVGDGAYEQYF. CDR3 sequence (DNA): TGTGCCAGCAGCGTAGGGGACGGCGCCTACGAGCAGTACTTC.

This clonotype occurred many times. The CDR3 DNA sequence: TGCGCCAGCAGCTCCGGACAGGGGGCGAGGCACGAGCAGTACTTC. This gives the protein CASSSGQGARHEQYF. J is TRBJ2-7 and V is TRBV5-1; 11 bases agree with TRBD1. The germline gives CDR1 SGHRS, CDR2 YFSETQ. The CDR3 runs to 15 residues. V lost 3 bases, J lost 5 bases, and 7 bases stayed unmatched.

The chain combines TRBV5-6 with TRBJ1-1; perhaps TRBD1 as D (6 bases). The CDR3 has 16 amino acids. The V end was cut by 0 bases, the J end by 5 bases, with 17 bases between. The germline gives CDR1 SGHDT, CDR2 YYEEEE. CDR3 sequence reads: CASSLGGQLGHTEAFF. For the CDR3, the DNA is TGTGCCAGCAGCTTGGGCGGACAGCTTGGACATACTGAAGCTTTCTTT.

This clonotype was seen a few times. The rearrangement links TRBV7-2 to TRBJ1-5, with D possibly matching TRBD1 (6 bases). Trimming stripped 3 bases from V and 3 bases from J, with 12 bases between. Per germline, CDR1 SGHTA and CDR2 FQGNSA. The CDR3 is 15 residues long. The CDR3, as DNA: TGTGCCAGCAGCTTTAGCACAGGGTCCAATCAGCCCCAGCATTTT. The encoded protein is CASSFSTGSNQPQHF.

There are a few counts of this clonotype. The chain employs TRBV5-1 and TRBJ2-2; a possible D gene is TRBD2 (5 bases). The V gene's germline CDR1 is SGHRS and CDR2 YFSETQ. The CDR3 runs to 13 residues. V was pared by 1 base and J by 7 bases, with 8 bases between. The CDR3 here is CASSLSEGGELFF. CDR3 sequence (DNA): TGCGCCAGCAGCTTGTCTGAGGGCGGGGAGCTGTTTTTT. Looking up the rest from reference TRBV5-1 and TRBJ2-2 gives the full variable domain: KAGVTQTPRYLIKTRGQQVTLSCSPISGHRSVSWYQQTPGQGLQFLFEYFSETQRNKGNFPGRFSGRQFSNSRSEMNVSTLELGDSALYLCASSLSEGGELFFGEGSRLTVL.

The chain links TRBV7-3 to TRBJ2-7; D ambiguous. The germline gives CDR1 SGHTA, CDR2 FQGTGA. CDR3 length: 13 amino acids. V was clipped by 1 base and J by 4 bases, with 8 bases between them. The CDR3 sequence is CASSLSWGYEQYF. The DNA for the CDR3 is TGTGCCAGCAGCTTAAGTTGGGGATACGAGCAGTACTTC.

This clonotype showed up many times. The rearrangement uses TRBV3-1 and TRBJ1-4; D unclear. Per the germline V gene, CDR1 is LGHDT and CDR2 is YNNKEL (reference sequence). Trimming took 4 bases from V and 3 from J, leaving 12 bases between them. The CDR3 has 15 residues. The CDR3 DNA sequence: TGTGCCAGCAGCCTCGTGGCAGACTCTAATGAAAAACTGTTTTTT. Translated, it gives CASSLVADSNEKLFF. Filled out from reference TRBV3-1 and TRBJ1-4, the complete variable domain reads DTAVSQTPKYLVTQMGNDKSIKCEQNLGHDTMYWYKQDSKKFLKIMFSYNNKELIINETVPNRFSPKSPDKAHLNLHINSLELGDSAVYFCASSLVADSNEKLFFGSGTQLSVL.

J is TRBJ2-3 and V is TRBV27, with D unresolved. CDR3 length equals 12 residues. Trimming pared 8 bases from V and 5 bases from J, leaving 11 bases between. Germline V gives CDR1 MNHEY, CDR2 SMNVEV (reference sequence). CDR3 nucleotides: TGTGCCAGCCTTTCAGATGGAGATACGCAGTATTTT. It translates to CASLSDGDTQYF.

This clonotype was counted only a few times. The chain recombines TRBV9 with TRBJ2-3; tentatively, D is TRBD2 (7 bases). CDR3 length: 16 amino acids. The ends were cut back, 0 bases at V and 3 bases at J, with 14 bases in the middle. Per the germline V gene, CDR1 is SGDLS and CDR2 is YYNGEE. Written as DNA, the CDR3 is TGTGCCAGCAGCGTAGATGGCGGGGGCTCGACAGATACGCAGTATTTT. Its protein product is CASSVDGGGSTDTQYF.

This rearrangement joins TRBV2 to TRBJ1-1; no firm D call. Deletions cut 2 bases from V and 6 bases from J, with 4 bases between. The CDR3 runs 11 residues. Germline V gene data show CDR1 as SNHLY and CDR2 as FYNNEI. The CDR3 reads CASSEWAEAFF. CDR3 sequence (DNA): TGTGCCAGCAGTGAATGGGCTGAAGCTTTCTTT.

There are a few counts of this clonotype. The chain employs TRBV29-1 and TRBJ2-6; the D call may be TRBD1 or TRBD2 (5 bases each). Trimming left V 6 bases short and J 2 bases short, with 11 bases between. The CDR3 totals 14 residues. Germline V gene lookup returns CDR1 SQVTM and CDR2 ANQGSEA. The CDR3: CSVAQGAGANVLTF. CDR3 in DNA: TGCAGCGTCGCCCAGGGAGCTGGGGCCAACGTCCTGACTTTC.

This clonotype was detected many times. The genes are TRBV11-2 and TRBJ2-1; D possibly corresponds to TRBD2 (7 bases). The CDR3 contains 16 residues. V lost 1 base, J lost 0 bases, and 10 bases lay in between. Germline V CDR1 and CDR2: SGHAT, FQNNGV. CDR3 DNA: TGTGCCAGCAGCTTAGGGGCGGGGGCCTCCTACAATGAGCAGTTCTTC. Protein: CASSLGAGASYNEQFF.

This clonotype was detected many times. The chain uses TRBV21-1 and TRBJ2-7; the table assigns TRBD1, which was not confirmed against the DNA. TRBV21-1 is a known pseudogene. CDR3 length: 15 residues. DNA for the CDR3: TGTGCCAGCAGCAATACATGGGCGGTTCCCTACGAGCAGTACTTC. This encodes CASSNTWAVPYEQYF.

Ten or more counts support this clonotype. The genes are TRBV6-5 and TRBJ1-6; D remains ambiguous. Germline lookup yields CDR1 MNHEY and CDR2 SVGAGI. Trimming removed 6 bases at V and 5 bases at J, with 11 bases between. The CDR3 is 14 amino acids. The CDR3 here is CASRYHRDNSPLHF. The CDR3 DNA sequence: TGTGCCAGCAGGTACCACCGCGATAATTCACCCCTCCACTTT.

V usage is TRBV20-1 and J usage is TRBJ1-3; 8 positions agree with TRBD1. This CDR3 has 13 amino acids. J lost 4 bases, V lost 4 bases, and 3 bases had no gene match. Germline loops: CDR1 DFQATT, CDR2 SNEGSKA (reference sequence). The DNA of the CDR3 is TGCAGTGCTAAAGGACAGGGAGGAAACACCATATATTTT. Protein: CSAKGQGGNTIYF.

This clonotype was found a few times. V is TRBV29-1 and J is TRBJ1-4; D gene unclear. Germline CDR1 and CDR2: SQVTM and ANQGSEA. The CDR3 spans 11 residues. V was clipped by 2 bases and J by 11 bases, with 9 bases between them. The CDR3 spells CSVEWRLKLFF. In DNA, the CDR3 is TGCAGCGTTGAATGGAGATTGAAACTGTTTTTT.

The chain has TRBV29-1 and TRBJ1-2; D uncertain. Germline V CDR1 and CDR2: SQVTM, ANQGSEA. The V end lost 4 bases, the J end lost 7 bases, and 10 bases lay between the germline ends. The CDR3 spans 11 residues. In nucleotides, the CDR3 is TGCAGCGTTGGGGTTATGAGTGGCTACACCTTC. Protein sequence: CSVGVMSGYTF.

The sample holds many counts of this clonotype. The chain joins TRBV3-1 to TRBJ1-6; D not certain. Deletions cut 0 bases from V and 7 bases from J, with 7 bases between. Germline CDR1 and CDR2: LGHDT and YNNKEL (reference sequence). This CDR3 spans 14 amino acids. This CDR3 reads CASSQEGGNSPLHF. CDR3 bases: TGTGCCAGCAGCCAAGAAGGCGGGAATTCACCCCTCCACTTT. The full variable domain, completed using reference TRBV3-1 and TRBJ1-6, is DTAVSQTPKYLVTQMGNDKSIKCEQNLGHDTMYWYKQDSKKFLKIMFSYNNKELIINETVPNRFSPKSPDKAHLNLHINSLELGDSAVYFCASSQEGGNSPLHFGNGTRLTVT.

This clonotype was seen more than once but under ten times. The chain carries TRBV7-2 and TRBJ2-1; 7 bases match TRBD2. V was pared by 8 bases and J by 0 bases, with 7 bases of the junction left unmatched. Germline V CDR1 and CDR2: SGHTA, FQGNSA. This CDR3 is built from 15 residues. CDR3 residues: CASGRDSSSYNEQFF. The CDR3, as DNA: TGTGCCAGCGGGAGGGATTCGAGCTCCTACAATGAGCAGTTCTTC.

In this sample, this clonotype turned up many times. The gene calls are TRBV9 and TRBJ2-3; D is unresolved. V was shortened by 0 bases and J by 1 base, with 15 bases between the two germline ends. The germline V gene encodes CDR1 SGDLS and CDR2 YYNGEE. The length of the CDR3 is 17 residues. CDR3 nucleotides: TGTGCCAGCAGCGTAGGAACCAGCTCACTACGCACAGATACGCAGTATTTT. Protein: CASSVGTSSLRTDTQYF.

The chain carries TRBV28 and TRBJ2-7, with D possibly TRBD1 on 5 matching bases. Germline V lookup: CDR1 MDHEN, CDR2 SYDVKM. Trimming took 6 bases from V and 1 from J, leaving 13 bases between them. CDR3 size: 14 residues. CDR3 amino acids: CASRGQGSSYEQYF. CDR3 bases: TGTGCCAGCAGGGGTCAGGGATCGTCCTACGAGCAGTACTTC.

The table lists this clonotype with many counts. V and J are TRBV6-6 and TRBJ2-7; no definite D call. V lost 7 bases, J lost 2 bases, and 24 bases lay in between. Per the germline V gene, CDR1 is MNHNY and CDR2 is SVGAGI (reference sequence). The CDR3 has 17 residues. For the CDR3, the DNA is TGTGCCAGCATATATAGAGTCGGAGAGGATACAACCTACGAGCAGTACTTC. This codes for CASIYRVGEDTTYEQYF.

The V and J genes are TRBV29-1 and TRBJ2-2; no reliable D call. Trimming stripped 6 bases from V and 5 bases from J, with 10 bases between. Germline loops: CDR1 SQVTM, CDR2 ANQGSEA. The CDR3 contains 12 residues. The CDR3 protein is CSVAHGTGELFF. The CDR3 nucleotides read TGCAGCGTCGCCCACGGTACCGGGGAGCTGTTTTTT.

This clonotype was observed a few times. The CDR3 DNA follows: TGCAGTGCTAGTCCGTTTATTTTTAGGTATGGCTACACCTTC. This gives the protein CSASPFIFRYGYTF. This chain links TRBV20-1 with TRBJ1-2; no clear D. The length of the CDR3 is 14 residues. V was trimmed by 3 bases and J by 5 bases, leaving 16 bases between them. In germline, CDR1 is DFQATT, CDR2 SNEGSKA (reference sequence).

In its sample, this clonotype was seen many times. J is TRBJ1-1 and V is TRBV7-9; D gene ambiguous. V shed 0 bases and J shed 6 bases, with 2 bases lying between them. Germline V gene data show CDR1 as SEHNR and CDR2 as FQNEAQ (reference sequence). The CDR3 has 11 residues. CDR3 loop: CASSLAPEAFF. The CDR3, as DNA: TGTGCCAGCAGCTTAGCCCCTGAAGCTTTCTTT.